The source of this T cell receptor beta chain is a study of T-cell memory formation after mild COVID-19. CDR1 is LGHNA, CDR2 YSLEER, per germline. The CDR3 is 14 residues long. With 4 bases clipped from V and 8 bases from J, the junction kept 6 bases outside the gene matches. In the case of this clonotype: What it binds is unknown.

TCRdb independently ran MiXCR on the 5' RACE reads; one entry per CDR3 protein. The profile shows approximately 99,000 distinct CDR3 sequences, over 15% of them singletons. Study-level findings and limits: That cross-reactive memory joined was suggested by some responding clones appearing in pre-infection memory. Of the contracting clones, CD4+ ones lay mainly in CM and EM, and CD8+ ones in EMRA.

The chain uses TRBV4-3 and TRBJ1-4; TRBD1 matches at 8 bases. Material: PBMCs or a T cell subset sorted from them (not recorded which). The TCR was taken from a man aged 18 to 29 who had mild COVID-19 (a few samples of this study predate the infection). Cell type and time point are not known. The CDR3 bases are TGCGCCAGCAGCCCGGACAGGGTCCAGGAAAAACTGTTTTTT. Protein sequence: CASSPDRVQEKLFF.